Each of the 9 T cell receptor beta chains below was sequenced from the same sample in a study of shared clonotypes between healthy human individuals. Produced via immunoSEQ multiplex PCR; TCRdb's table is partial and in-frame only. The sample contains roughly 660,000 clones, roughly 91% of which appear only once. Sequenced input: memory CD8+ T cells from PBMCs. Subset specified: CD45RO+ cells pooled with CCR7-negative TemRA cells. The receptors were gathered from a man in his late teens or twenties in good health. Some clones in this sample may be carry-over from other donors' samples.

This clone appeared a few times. In DNA, the CDR3 is TGTGCCAGCAGTGAGGGACAGGGACCCACTGAAGCTTTCTTT. Amino acids: CASSEGQGPTEAFF. The rearrangement joins TRBV6-1 to TRBJ1-1, with 9 bases aligning to TRBD1. The ends lost 3 bases at V and 4 bases at J; junction bases unmatched: 3. The V gene's germline CDR1 is MNHNS and CDR2 SASEGT. The CDR3 totals 14 residues.

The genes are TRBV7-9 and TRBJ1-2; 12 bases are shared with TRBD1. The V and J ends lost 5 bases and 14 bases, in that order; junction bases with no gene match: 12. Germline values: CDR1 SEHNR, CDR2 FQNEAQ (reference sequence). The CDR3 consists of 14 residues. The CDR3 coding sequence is TGTGCCAGCAGCCCACCGGGACAGGGGGCGTTTGGAACCTTC. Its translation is CASSPPGQGAFGTF.

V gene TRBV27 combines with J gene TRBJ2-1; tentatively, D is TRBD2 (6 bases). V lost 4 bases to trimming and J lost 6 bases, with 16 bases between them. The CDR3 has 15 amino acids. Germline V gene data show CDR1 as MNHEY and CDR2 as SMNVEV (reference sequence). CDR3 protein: CASSSRLAPRNEQFF. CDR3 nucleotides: TGTGCCAGCAGTTCCCGCCTAGCGCCCCGCAATGAGCAGTTCTTC.

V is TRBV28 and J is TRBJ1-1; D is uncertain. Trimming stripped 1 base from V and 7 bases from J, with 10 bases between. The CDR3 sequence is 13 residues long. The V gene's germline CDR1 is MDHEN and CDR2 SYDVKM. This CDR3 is CASSLFRGGEAFF. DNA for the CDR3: TGTGCCAGCAGTTTATTTCGTGGTGGTGAAGCTTTCTTT.

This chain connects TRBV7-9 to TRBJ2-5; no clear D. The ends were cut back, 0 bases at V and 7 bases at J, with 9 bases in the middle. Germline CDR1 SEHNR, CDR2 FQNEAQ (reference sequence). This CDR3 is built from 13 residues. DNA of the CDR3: TGTGCCAGCAGCTTAGCGGGAATTTCGACCCAGTACTTC. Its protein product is CASSLAGISTQYF. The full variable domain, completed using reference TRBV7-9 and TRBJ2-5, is DTGVSQNPRHKITKRGQNVTFRCDPISEHNRLYWYRQTLGQGPEFLTYFQNEAQLEKSRLLSDRFSAERPKGSFSTLEIQRTEQGDSAMYLCASSLAGISTQYFGPGTRLLVL.

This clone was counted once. CDR3 nucleotide sequence: TGTGCCACCAGCAGTAATGGACTTAGCCTCGGACATGAGCAGTTCTTC. The encoded protein is CATSSNGLSLGHEQFF. The chain has TRBV15 and TRBJ2-1, with D perhaps TRBD2 (5 bases). V lost 3 bases and J lost 8, with 20 bases in between. Germline assignment: CDR1 LNHNV and CDR2 YYDKDF (reference sequence). The CDR3 is 16 residues long.

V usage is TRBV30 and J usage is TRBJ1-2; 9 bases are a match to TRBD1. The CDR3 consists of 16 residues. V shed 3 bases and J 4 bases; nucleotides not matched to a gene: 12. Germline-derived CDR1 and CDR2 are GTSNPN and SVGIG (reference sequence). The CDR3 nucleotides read TGTGCCTGGAGATCGGGACAGGGAACTTTTGGCTATGGCTACACCTTC. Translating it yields CAWRSGQGTFGYGYTF.

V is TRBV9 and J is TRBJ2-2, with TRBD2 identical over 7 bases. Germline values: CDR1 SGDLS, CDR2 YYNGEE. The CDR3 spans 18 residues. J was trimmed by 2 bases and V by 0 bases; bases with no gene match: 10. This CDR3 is CASSVVAAGDLNTGELFF. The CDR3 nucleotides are TGTGCCAGCAGCGTAGTGGCCGCGGGAGATTTAAACACCGGGGAGCTGTTTTTT.

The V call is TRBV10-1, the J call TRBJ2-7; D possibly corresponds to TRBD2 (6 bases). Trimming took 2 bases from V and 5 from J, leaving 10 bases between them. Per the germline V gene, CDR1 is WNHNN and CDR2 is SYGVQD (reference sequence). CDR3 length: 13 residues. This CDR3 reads CASSEGTGDEQYF. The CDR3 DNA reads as TGCGCCAGCAGTGAGGGCACGGGAGACGAGCAGTACTTC.